One and the same sample provided the 31 T cell receptor beta chains below, sequenced in a study of cytomegalovirus exposure and HLA in healthy donors. PCR employed 60 Vbeta and 13 Jbeta primers. TCRdb's table, derived via immunoSEQ multiplex PCR, lists solely in-frame clones and lacks some. The sample lists 110,000 to 150,000 clones; roughly four fifths were seen once. Sequenced sample: PBMCs. These receptors originate from a woman aged 55-70 years in good health and CMV-seropositive.

The chain joins TRBV7-2 to TRBJ1-5, with D unresolved. Germline V gene lookup returns CDR1 SGHTA and CDR2 FQGNSA. This CDR3 is built from 14 residues. Between the trimmed V and J ends, which lost 6 bases and 4 bases, there was a span of 13 bases. CDR3 in DNA: TGTGCCAGCAGTCTCACTCCAACTAATCAGCCCCAGCATTTT. Translation gives CASSLTPTNQPQHF. The entire variable domain, with the rest obtained from reference TRBV7-2 and TRBJ1-5, is as follows: GAGVSQSPSNKVTEKGKDVELRCDPISGHTALYWYRQSLGQGLEFLIYFQGNSAPDKSGLPSDRFSAERTGGSVSTLTIQRTQQEDSAVYLCASSLTPTNQPQHFGDGTRLSIL.

This clone was picked up one time. V usage is TRBV27 and J usage is TRBJ2-1, with TRBD2 matching 10 bases. Germline V CDR1 and CDR2: MNHEY, SMNVEV (reference sequence). V lost 6 bases to trimming and J lost 6 bases; unmatched junction nucleotides: 11. The CDR3 is made up of 16 amino acids. CDR3 bases: TGTGCCAGCAGCTCGGGGCTAGCGGGAGTACGCAATGAGCAGTTCTTC. Translating gives CASSSGLAGVRNEQFF.

The table lists this clone with a count of one. The genes are TRBV19 and TRBJ1-1; 7 bases agree with TRBD1. The V and J ends lost 6 bases and 4 bases, in that order; junction bases with no gene match: 8. Germline V lookup: CDR1 LNHDA, CDR2 SQIVND (reference sequence). This CDR3 spans 14 amino acids. CDR3 DNA: TGTGCCAGTAGCCCGACAGGGAAGAGCACTGAAGCTTTCTTT. Translating it yields CASSPTGKSTEAFF.

V gene TRBV5-1 combines with J gene TRBJ2-6, with D unresolved. Germline V gene data show CDR1 as SGHRS and CDR2 as YFSETQ. There are 14 residues in the CDR3. The V and J ends lost 4 bases and 0 bases respectively, with 5 bases between them. CDR3 region: CASSPSSGANVLTF. In DNA, the CDR3 is TGCGCCAGCAGCCCGAGCTCTGGGGCCAACGTCCTGACTTTC.

The chain links TRBV7-2 to TRBJ2-5; 11 positions agree with TRBD1. The J call is uncertain, as TRBJ2-7 better fits the DNA end. Per germline, CDR1 SGHTA and CDR2 FQGNSA. The CDR3 loop spans 15 amino acids. CDR3 DNA: TGTGCCAGCAGCTTTCGGACAGGGGGCGTGGACGAGCAGTACTTC. Its protein is CASSFRTGGVDEQYF.

The J gene is TRBJ2-5, the V gene TRBV4-3; TRBD2 aligns across 7 bases. CDR1 and CDR2 from the germline V gene are LGHNA and YSLEER. Trimming cost V 4 bases and J 1 base; bases outside gene matches: 0. The CDR3 runs 13 residues. Here the CDR3 reads CASSRGGQETQYF. DNA of the CDR3: TGCGCCAGCAGCCGGGGGGGCCAAGAGACCCAGTACTTC.

This clone was detected a few times. The chain has TRBV30 and TRBJ2-7; the D is unclear. This CDR3 has 13 residues. Germline CDR1 is GTSNPN and CDR2 is SVGIG (reference sequence). V lost 3 bases to trimming and J lost 2 bases, with 11 bases between them. CDR3 nucleotide sequence: TGTGCCTGGAGACCCCTCCCGGCCTACGAGCAGTACTTC. Protein sequence: CAWRPLPAYEQYF.

This clone was recorded a few times. CDR3 nucleotides: TGTGCCAGTAGTCCCTTTAGCCACAATGAGCAGTTCTTC. Its translation: CASSPFSHNEQFF. This sequence joins TRBV19 and TRBJ2-1; no firm D call. The V end lost 5 bases, the J end lost 5 bases, and 10 bases lay between the germline ends. Germline V gene data show CDR1 as LNHDA and CDR2 as SQIVND (reference sequence). The CDR3 is made up of 13 amino acids.

The chain carries TRBV7-9 and TRBJ2-1; 7 bases fit TRBD2. The CDR3 consists of 16 residues. Trimming at V came to 2 bases and at J to 5 bases, leaving 9 bases not matched to a gene. Germline CDR1 SEHNR, CDR2 FQNEAQ (reference sequence). The CDR3 here is CASSLRPAGRDNEQFF. In DNA, the CDR3 is TGTGCCAGCAGCTTACGGCCAGCGGGGAGGGACAATGAGCAGTTCTTC.

The chain joins TRBV7-2 to TRBJ2-3; perhaps TRBD1 as D (5 bases). The V gene lost 4 bases and the J gene lost 0 bases, with 11 bases spanning the gap. The CDR3 length is 15 residues. CDR1 is SGHTA, CDR2 FQGNSA, per germline. The CDR3 spells CASSYQGSSTDTQYF. The CDR3 nucleotides are TGTGCCAGCAGCTATCAGGGTTCTAGCACAGATACGCAGTATTTT. The whole variable domain, filled in from reference TRBV7-2 and TRBJ2-3, reads GAGVSQSPSNKVTEKGKDVELRCDPISGHTALYWYRQSLGQGLEFLIYFQGNSAPDKSGLPSDRFSAERTGGSVSTLTIQRTQQEDSAVYLCASSYQGSSTDTQYFGPGTRLTVL.

This chain uses TRBV4-3 with TRBJ2-7, with 14 bases that match TRBD2. Germline V gene data show CDR1 as LGHNA and CDR2 as YSLEER. The CDR3 contains 15 residues. Trimming cost V 8 bases and J 5 bases; bases outside gene matches: 8. The CDR3 region has the DNA TGCGCCAGCCGCGGGACTAGCGGGAGAACCCACGAGCAGTACTTC. Protein product: CASRGTSGRTHEQYF.

The chain carries TRBV28 and TRBJ2-3; 10 bases fit TRBD2. This CDR3 is 14 amino acids long. The germline CDR1 and CDR2 sequences are MDHEN and SYDVKM. The junction had 1 base not matched to a gene; V was cut back by 6 bases and J by 1 base. CDR3 sequence reads: CASRLAGGTDTQYF. The CDR3 bases are TGTGCCAGCAGGCTAGCGGGAGGCACAGATACGCAGTATTTT.

This clone occurred once. The rearrangement uses TRBV10-3 and TRBJ2-1; 8 bases are a match to TRBD2. V lost 5 bases, J lost 4 bases, and 16 bases stayed unmatched. The CDR3 is 18 amino acids. Germline-derived CDR1 and CDR2 are ENHRY and SYGVKD. The CDR3 sequence: CAISTPGLDRSSYNEQFF. The CDR3 DNA is TGTGCCATCAGTACCCCGGGACTAGACCGGAGTAGTTACAATGAGCAGTTCTTC.

The chain couples TRBV30 to TRBJ2-3; 12 nucleotides align to TRBD2. J lost 0 bases, V lost 5 bases, and 3 bases had no gene match. From germline, CDR1 is GTSNPN and CDR2 SVGIG (reference sequence). The CDR3 loop spans 15 amino acids. The CDR3 loop reads CAWDGTSGSTDTQYF. The CDR3 DNA is TGTGCCTGGGACGGGACTAGCGGGAGCACAGATACGCAGTATTTT.

Only one count was recorded for this clone. The chain recombines TRBV27 with TRBJ2-4; no reliable D call. Germline CDR1 is MNHEY and CDR2 is SMNVEV (reference sequence). Between the trimmed V and J ends, which lost 4 bases and 2 bases, there was a span of 15 bases. The CDR3 covers 16 residues. The CDR3 protein is CASSSSQSIPKNIQYF. The CDR3 nucleotides read TGTGCCAGCAGTTCCTCACAGTCTATACCCAAAAACATTCAGTACTTC.

The chain uses TRBV7-9 and TRBJ2-2, with 9 bases matching TRBD1. Trimming removed 8 bases from V and 7 bases from J; junction bases left unmatched: 14. Germline CDR1 is SEHNR and CDR2 is FQNEAQ (reference sequence). CDR3 length: 16 residues. The DNA for the CDR3 is TGTGCCAGCTCCCCACCGGGACAGGGTGTTATCGGGGAGCTGTTTTTT. Amino acids: CASSPPGQGVIGELFF.

The CDR3 DNA sequence: TGTGCCAGCTCAACCCTACAGGGTATAACTGGAAACACCATATATTTT. Amino acid sequence: CASSTLQGITGNTIYF. This rearrangement joins TRBV18 to TRBJ1-3; the D gene is possibly TRBD1 (6 bases). The V gene lost 5 bases and the J gene lost 2 bases, with 16 bases spanning the gap. This CDR3 spans 16 amino acids. Germline values: CDR1 KGHSH, CDR2 LQKENI.

The chain combines TRBV12-1 with TRBJ1-6; the table's D call of TRBD1 was not tested on the DNA. TRBV12-1 is deemed a pseudogene. This CDR3 spans 14 amino acids. The CDR3 is CASSTRQGSSPLHF. CDR3 DNA: TGTGCCAGCAGCACTAGACAGGGGAGTTCACCCCTCCACTTT.

The chain carries TRBV7-3 and TRBJ2-6; D unresolved. V dropped 7 bases and J dropped 2 bases, with 12 bases sitting between them. Per germline, CDR1 SGHTA and CDR2 FQGTGA. There are 15 residues in the CDR3. The CDR3 loop reads CASTPTAAGANVLTF. DNA for the CDR3: TGTGCCAGCACTCCAACAGCCGCTGGGGCCAACGTCCTGACTTTC.

The chain recombines TRBV18 with TRBJ2-1; 7 nucleotides line up with TRBD1. This CDR3 has 18 amino acids. After removal of 2 bases from V and 0 bases from J, the junction contained 10 bases not matched to a gene. Germline-derived CDR1 and CDR2 are KGHSH and LQKENI. For the CDR3, the DNA is TGTGCCAGCTCACCAAAGTTCAGGGGGTTGAGCTCCTACAATGAGCAGTTCTTC. Encoded protein: CASSPKFRGLSSYNEQFF.

The V call is TRBV9, the J call TRBJ1-3, with D perhaps TRBD1 (5 bases). The CDR3 is 15 residues long. Between the trimmed V and J ends, which lost 3 bases and 4 bases, there was a span of 14 bases. From germline, CDR1 is SGDLS and CDR2 YYNGEE. In DNA form, the CDR3 reads TGTGCCAGCAGCGCAGGGAGGAGCGCCGGAAACACCATATATTTT. It codes for CASSAGRSAGNTIYF.

The chain's CDR3 is CASSRQPYSNQPQHF. In nucleotides, the CDR3 is TGTGCCAGCTCACGACAGCCTTATAGCAATCAGCCCCAGCATTTT. The chain employs TRBV18 and TRBJ1-5, with D perhaps matching TRBD1 (5 bases). The CDR3 runs to 15 residues. Germline CDR1 and CDR2: KGHSH and LQKENI. With 4 bases removed from V and 0 bases from J, the gap between germline ends came to 10 bases.

J is TRBJ2-3 and V is TRBV19; 15 positions agree with TRBD2. The CDR3 runs 17 residues. J was trimmed by 0 bases and V by 5 bases; bases with no gene match: 3. The germline gives CDR1 LNHDA, CDR2 SQIVND (reference sequence). For the CDR3, the DNA is TGTGCCAGTAGTGGACTAGCGGGAGGGGCTAGCACAGATACGCAGTATTTT. Its protein product is CASSGLAGGASTDTQYF.

The rearrangement uses TRBV19 and TRBJ2-7; the match to TRBD2 covers 9 bases. Germline assignment: CDR1 LNHDA and CDR2 SQIVND (reference sequence). V was pared by 3 bases and J by 0 bases, with 3 bases of the junction left unmatched. This CDR3 is 15 amino acids long. The CDR3 DNA is TGTGCCAGTAGTATCAGGCGGGAGGGCTCCTACGAGCAGTACTTC. Its protein is CASSIRREGSYEQYF.

The rearrangement joins TRBV28 to TRBJ1-2; 11 bases align to TRBD1. CDR3 length: 15 residues. Germline V lookup: CDR1 MDHEN, CDR2 SYDVKM. The V segment lost 7 bases and the J segment 0 bases; nucleotides outside the gene matches: 4. The chain's CDR3 is CASTWGQGANYGYTF. The CDR3 DNA follows: TGTGCCAGCACCTGGGGACAGGGGGCTAACTATGGCTACACCTTC.

The chain carries TRBV15 and TRBJ2-3; 9 positions match TRBD2. Germline CDR1 reads LNHNV; CDR2 reads YYDKDF (reference sequence). V was clipped by 2 bases and J by 1 base; unmatched bases: 16. The CDR3 loop spans 20 amino acids. The CDR3 DNA follows: TGTGCCACCAGCAGACCCCCAGCGGGAGGCCCCGTTTCTGGCACAGATACGCAGTATTTT. It codes for CATSRPPAGGPVSGTDTQYF. Complete variable domain (other parts from reference TRBV15 and TRBJ2-3): DAMVIQNPRYQVTQFGKPVTLSCSQTLNHNVMYWYQQKSSQAPKLLFHYYDKDFNNEADTPDNFQSRRPNTSFCFLDIRSPGLGDTAMYLCATSRPPAGGPVSGTDTQYFGPGTRLTVL.

V is TRBV19 and J is TRBJ2-4, with a possible D match to TRBD2 (5 bases). This CDR3 has 19 residues. The germline CDR1 and CDR2 sequences are LNHDA and SQIVND (reference sequence). Between the trimmed V and J ends, which lost 2 bases and 2 bases, there was a span of 22 bases. CDR3 DNA sequence: TGTGCCAGTAGTATATGGTATGCGGAGGATCCGATACCCAAAAACATTCAGTACTTC. It is translated as CASSIWYAEDPIPKNIQYF. The whole variable domain, filled in from reference TRBV19 and TRBJ2-4, reads DGGITQSPKYLFRKEGQNVTLSCEQNLNHDAMYWYRQDPGQGLRLIYYSQIVNDFQKGDIAEGYSVSREKKESFPLTVTSAQKNPTAFYLCASSIWYAEDPIPKNIQYFGAGTRLSVL.

The chain joins TRBV27 to TRBJ2-5; D might be TRBD2 (5 bases). Germline values: CDR1 MNHEY, CDR2 SMNVEV (reference sequence). The CDR3 sequence is 14 residues long. Trimming removed 7 bases from V and 5 bases from J, with 17 bases in between. Here the CDR3 DNA reads TGTGCCAGCAAGGACTTACTTACGCCGGAGACCCAGTACTTC. It yields the protein CASKDLLTPETQYF.

Here the CDR3 reads CATSRVGQGLNTGELFF. The DNA of the CDR3 is TGTGCCACCAGCAGAGTCGGGCAGGGCCTAAACACCGGGGAGCTGTTTTTT. V is TRBV15 and J is TRBJ2-2, with a weak D call TRBD1 (5 bases). The V gene lost 1 base and the J gene lost 2 bases, with 14 bases spanning the gap. Germline CDR1 is LNHNV and CDR2 is YYDKDF (reference sequence). This CDR3 region has 17 residues.

The rearrangement links TRBV18 to TRBJ2-5; 7 nucleotides match TRBD1. Germline-derived CDR1 and CDR2 are KGHSH and LQKENI. The CDR3 covers 13 residues. After removal of 8 bases from V and 2 bases from J, the junction contained 5 bases not matched to a gene. Here the CDR3 reads CASLQGNQETQYF. The CDR3 nucleotides read TGTGCCAGCCTACAGGGGAATCAAGAGACCCAGTACTTC.

The J gene is TRBJ1-5, the V gene TRBV6-5; 7 bases line up with TRBD1. This CDR3 region has 14 residues. Germline trimming cut 7 bases from V and 7 bases from J; bases unmatched to any gene: 10. CDR1 MNHEY and CDR2 SVGAGI come from the germline V gene. The CDR3 is CASKDRRVEQPQHF. CDR3 DNA: TGTGCCAGCAAGGACAGGAGGGTTGAGCAGCCCCAGCATTTT.